This passage covers 16 T cell receptor beta chains from one sample sequenced in a study of blood T cell repertoires in COVID-19. The protocol was immunoSEQ multiplex PCR, while the TCRdb copy is restricted to in-frame clones and leaves out a portion. This sample yields 110,000 to 150,000 clones, of which approximately 79% are seen a single time; 8.6% belongs to the top ten. The sequencing input was peripheral blood. These TCRs come from a man aged 50-60 years with active or convalescent COVID-19.

The CDR3 coding sequence is TGTGCCAGCAGTTACGGGACTAGCGAGGATACGCAGTATTTT. Protein product: CASSYGTSEDTQYF. The chain uses TRBV6-5 and TRBJ2-3; TRBD2 aligns across 10 bases. The CDR3 consists of 14 residues. Germline V CDR1 and CDR2: MNHEY, SVGAGI. V lost 2 bases to trimming and J lost 6 bases; unmatched junction nucleotides: 2.

V is TRBV7-9 and J is TRBJ2-3, with 11 nucleotides matching TRBD2. The CDR3 totals 16 residues. The V gene's germline CDR1 is SEHNR and CDR2 FQNEAQ (reference sequence). V shed 4 bases and J 0 bases; nucleotides not matched to a gene: 3. The CDR3 protein is CASSSGTSGSTDTQYF. Here the CDR3 DNA reads TGTGCCAGCAGCTCCGGGACTAGCGGTAGCACAGATACGCAGTATTTT.

This chain connects TRBV18 to TRBJ2-7, with TRBD2 matching over 7 bases. Germline V CDR1 and CDR2: KGHSH, LQKENI. The CDR3 has 16 amino acids. V trimming: 5 bases; J trimming: 5 bases; junction bases outside the gene matches: 15. CDR3 sequence (DNA): TGTGCCAGCTCATCGACCGTAGCCGGGACTAAAAACGAGCAGTACTTC. Residues: CASSSTVAGTKNEQYF. Supplemented by reference TRBV18 and TRBJ2-7, the full variable domain reads NAGVMQNPRHLVRRRGQEARLRCSPMKGHSHVYWYRQLPEEGLKFMVYLQKENIIDESGMPKERFSAEFPKEGPSILRIQQVVRGDSAAYFCASSSTVAGTKNEQYFGPGTRLTVT.

The V call is TRBV6-5, the J call TRBJ1-4; no definite D call. CDR1 and CDR2 (germline): MNHEY, SVGAGI. The V end was cut by 8 bases, the J end by 0 bases, with 10 bases between. The CDR3 consists of 14 residues. DNA of the CDR3: TGTGCCAGCGGAGCACTTGCAACTAATGAAAAACTGTTTTTT. Encoded protein: CASGALATNEKLFF.

The rearrangement uses TRBV29-1 and TRBJ1-4, with D hard to call. V lost 7 bases and J lost 8, with 17 bases in between. The germline gives CDR1 SQVTM, CDR2 ANQGSEA. This CDR3 region has 13 residues. This CDR3 reads CSDLSPGSEKLFF. CDR3 bases: TGCAGCGACCTCTCCCCGGGTTCCGAAAAACTGTTTTTT.

The CDR3 loop reads CASNKAANTEAFF. CDR3 bases: TGTGCCAGCAATAAGGCGGCGAACACTGAAGCTTTCTTT. The gene calls are TRBV2 and TRBJ1-1; D is uncertain. This CDR3 is built from 13 residues. V was trimmed by 7 bases and J by 1 base, leaving 10 bases between them. Per germline, CDR1 SNHLY and CDR2 FYNNEI. The variable domain in full, completed from reference TRBV2 and TRBJ1-1, reads EPEVTQTPSHQVTQMGQEVILRCVPISNHLYFYWYRQILGQKVEFLVSFYNNEISEKSEIFDDQFSVERPDGSNFTLKIRSTKLEDSAMYFCASNKAANTEAFFGQGTRLTVV.

This chain uses TRBV21-1 with TRBJ1-2; TRBD1, the D gene given by the table, was not confirmed from the DNA. TRBV21-1 is a pseudogene locus. The CDR3 covers 13 residues. The CDR3 nucleotides read TGTGCCAGCACGGGTAGGGGCCGCTATGGCTACACCTTC. Translated: CASTGRGRYGYTF.

The sample holds one count of this clone. The V call is TRBV7-9, the J call TRBJ2-5, with 8 bases identical to TRBD2. The germline V gene has CDR1 SEHNR and CDR2 FQNEAQ (reference sequence). The length of the CDR3 is 16 residues. The junction had 9 bases not matched to a gene; V was cut back by 2 bases and J by 4 bases. CDR3 in amino acids: CASSLLPSGRVETQYF. DNA of the CDR3: TGTGCCAGCAGCTTATTGCCAAGCGGGAGAGTAGAGACCCAGTACTTC. Based on the CDR3 plus reference TRBV7-9 and TRBJ2-5, the full variable domain is DTGVSQNPRHKITKRGQNVTFRCDPISEHNRLYWYRQTLGQGPEFLTYFQNEAQLEKSRLLSDRFSAERPKGSFSTLEIQRTEQGDSAMYLCASSLLPSGRVETQYFGPGTRLLVL.

The chain carries TRBV27 and TRBJ2-7, with 11 bases fitting TRBD1. V was clipped by 6 bases and J by 0 bases; unmatched bases: 4. The CDR3 is 15 residues long. Per germline, CDR1 MNHEY and CDR2 SMNVEV (reference sequence). CDR3 DNA: TGTGCCAGCAGAAGGGGACAGGGGGGCTCCTACGAGCAGTACTTC. Its protein is CASRRGQGGSYEQYF.

The rearrangement links TRBV24-1 to TRBJ2-7, with 10 bases lining up with TRBD2. Unmatched junction bases numbered 4, after V lost 7 bases and J lost 2 bases. The germline CDR1 and CDR2 sequences are KGHDR and SFDVKD. CDR3 length: 14 amino acids. The CDR3 nucleotides read TGTGCCACCAGACCAAGCGGGAGGGCCTACGAGCAGTACTTC. It encodes CATRPSGRAYEQYF.

A note on this clone: The junction and the germline gene differ at one end; a read error may be behind it. The chain joins TRBV7-7 to TRBJ2-2, with D tentatively TRBD2 (5 bases). The length of the CDR3 is 17 residues. Germline values: CDR1 SSHAT, CDR2 FNYEAQ (reference sequence). CDR3 nucleotides: TGTGCTAGCAGCATTGGACTCTTGGGCGCGAACACCGGGGAGCTGTTTTTT. Its protein product is CASSIGLLGANTGELFF.

The genes are TRBV30 and TRBJ1-2; D may be TRBD1 (6 bases). V was trimmed by 0 bases and J by 0 bases, leaving 14 bases between them. The CDR3 covers 16 residues. Germline CDR1 and CDR2: GTSNPN and SVGIG (reference sequence). This CDR3 reads CAWSVGQSYTNYGYTF. The CDR3 nucleotides are TGTGCCTGGAGTGTCGGACAGAGCTACACTAACTATGGCTACACCTTC.

This clone has just one count. The rearrangement joins TRBV7-6 to TRBJ2-2, with 11 bases matching TRBD2. This CDR3 contains 16 residues. The germline V gene encodes CDR1 SGHVS and CDR2 FNYEAQ. The V segment lost 4 bases and the J segment 7 bases; nucleotides outside the gene matches: 8. CDR3 protein: CASSSLAGGLGGELFF. Here the CDR3 DNA reads TGTGCCAGCAGCTCCTTAGCGGGAGGGCTAGGCGGGGAGCTGTTTTTT.

There are a few counts of this clone. The chain has TRBV6-5 and TRBJ2-3; a weak D match, TRBD1 (5 bases). The CDR3 runs to 12 residues. CDR1 and CDR2 (germline): MNHEY, SVGAGI. Trimming pared 6 bases from V and 4 bases from J, leaving 8 bases between. The CDR3 sequence is CASRLRADTQYF. CDR3 in DNA: TGTGCCAGCAGACTCAGGGCAGATACGCAGTATTTT.

The CDR3 region is CASSLGTGFNTGELFF. Here the CDR3 DNA reads TGTGCCAGCAGCTTAGGGACAGGCTTTAACACCGGGGAGCTGTTTTTT. The chain couples TRBV7-9 to TRBJ2-2; 7 bases agree with TRBD1. The CDR3 is 16 residues long. The germline gives CDR1 SEHNR, CDR2 FQNEAQ (reference sequence). V gave up 1 base and J gave up 2 bases; unmatched junction bases: 4.

This sequence joins TRBV6-1 and TRBJ2-5; D is unresolved. The CDR3 sequence is 17 residues long. Trimming took off 0 bases at V and 9 bases at J, with 23 bases between the two ends. Germline lookup yields CDR1 MNHNS and CDR2 SASEGT. CDR3 sequence reads: CASSEALRRIPRLPQYF. The DNA for the CDR3 is TGTGCCAGCAGTGAAGCGCTTCGGCGGATCCCACGTTTGCCCCAGTACTTC.